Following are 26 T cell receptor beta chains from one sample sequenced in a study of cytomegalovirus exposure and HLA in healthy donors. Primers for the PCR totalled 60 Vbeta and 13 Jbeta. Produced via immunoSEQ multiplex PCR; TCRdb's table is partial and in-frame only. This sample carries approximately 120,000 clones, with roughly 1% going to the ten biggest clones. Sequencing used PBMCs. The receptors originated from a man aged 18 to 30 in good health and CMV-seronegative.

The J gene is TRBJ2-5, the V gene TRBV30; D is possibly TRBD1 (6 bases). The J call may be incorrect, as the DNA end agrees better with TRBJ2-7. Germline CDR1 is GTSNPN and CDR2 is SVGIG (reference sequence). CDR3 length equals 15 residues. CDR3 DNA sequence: TGTGCCTGGATGATACCGGGACAAGTCCCTTACGAGCAGTACTTC. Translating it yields CAWMIPGQVPYEQYF.

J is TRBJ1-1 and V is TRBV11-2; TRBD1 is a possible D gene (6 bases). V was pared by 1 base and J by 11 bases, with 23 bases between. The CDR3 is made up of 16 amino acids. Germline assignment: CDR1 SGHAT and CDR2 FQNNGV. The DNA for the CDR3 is TGTGCCAGCAGCTTAGCTCCAGCGACAGGTCAATCTCGGGCTTTCTTT. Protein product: CASSLAPATGQSRAFF.

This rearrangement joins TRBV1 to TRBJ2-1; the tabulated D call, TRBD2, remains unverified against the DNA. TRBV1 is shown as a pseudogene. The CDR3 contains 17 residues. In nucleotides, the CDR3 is TGCACCAGCAGCCAACCCGGACTAGGAAGCTCCTACAATGAGCAGTTCTTC. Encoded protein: CTSSQPGLGSSYNEQFF.

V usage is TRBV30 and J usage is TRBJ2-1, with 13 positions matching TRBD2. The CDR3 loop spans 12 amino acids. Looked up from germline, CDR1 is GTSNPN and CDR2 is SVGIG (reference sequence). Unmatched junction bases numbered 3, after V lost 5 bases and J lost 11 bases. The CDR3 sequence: CAWRTSGSKQFF. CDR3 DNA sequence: TGTGCCTGGCGGACTAGCGGGAGTAAGCAGTTCTTC.

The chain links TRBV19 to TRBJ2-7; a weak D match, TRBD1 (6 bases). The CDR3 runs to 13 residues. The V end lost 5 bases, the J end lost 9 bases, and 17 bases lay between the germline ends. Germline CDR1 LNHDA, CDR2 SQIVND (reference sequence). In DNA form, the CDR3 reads TGTGCCAGTAGTGCCCGGACAGTGGCTGGGCAGTACTTC. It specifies CASSARTVAGQYF.

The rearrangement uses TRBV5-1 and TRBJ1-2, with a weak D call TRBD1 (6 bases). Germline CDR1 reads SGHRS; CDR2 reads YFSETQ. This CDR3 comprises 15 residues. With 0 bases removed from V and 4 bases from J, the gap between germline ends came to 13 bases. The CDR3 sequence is CASSLAWQGSYGYTF. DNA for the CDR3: TGCGCCAGCAGCTTGGCCTGGCAGGGGAGCTATGGCTACACCTTC.

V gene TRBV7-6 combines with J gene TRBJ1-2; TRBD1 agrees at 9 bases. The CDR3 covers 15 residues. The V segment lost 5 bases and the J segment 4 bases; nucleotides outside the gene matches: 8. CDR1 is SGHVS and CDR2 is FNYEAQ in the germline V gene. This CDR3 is CASSQGQGHSYGYTF. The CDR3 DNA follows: TGTGCCAGCAGCCAAGGACAGGGGCATAGCTATGGCTACACCTTC.

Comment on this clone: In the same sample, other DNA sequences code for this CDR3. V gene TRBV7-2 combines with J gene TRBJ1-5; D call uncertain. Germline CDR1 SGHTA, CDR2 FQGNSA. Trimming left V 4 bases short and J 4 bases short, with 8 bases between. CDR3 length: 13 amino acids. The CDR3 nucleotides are TGTGCCAGCAGCTCCCGGGGTAATCAGCCCCAGCATTTT. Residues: CASSSRGNQPQHF.

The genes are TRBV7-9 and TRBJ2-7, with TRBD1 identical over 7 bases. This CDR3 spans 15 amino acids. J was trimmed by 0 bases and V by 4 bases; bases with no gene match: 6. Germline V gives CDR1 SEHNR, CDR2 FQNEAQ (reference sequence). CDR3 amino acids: CASSSLGTASYEQYF. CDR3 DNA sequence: TGTGCCAGCAGCTCCCTCGGGACAGCCTCCTACGAGCAGTACTTC.

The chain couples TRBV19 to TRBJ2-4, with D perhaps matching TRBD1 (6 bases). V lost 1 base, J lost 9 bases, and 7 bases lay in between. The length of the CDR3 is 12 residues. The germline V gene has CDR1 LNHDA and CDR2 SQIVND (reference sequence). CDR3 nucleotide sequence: TGTGCCAGTAGTATAGGAGGGGGCATTCAGTACTTC. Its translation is CASSIGGGIQYF.

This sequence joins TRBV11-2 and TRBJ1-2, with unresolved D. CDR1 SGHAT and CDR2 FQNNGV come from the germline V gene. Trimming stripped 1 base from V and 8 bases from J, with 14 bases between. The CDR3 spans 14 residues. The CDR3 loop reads CASSLVAGTGGYTF. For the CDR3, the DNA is TGTGCCAGCAGCTTAGTAGCGGGAACGGGAGGCTACACCTTC.

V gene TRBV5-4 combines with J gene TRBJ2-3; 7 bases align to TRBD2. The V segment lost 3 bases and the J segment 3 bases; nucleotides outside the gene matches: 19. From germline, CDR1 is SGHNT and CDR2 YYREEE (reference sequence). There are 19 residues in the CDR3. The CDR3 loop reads CASSWGGVSSGLGTDTQYF. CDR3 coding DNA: TGTGCCAGCAGCTGGGGGGGTGTGTCTAGCGGTCTAGGGACAGATACGCAGTATTTT. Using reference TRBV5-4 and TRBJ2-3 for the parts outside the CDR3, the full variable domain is ETGVTQSPTHLIKTRGQQVTLRCSSQSGHNTVSWYQQALGQGPQFIFQYYREEENGRGNFPPRFSGLQFPNYSSELNVNALELDDSALYLCASSWGGVSSGLGTDTQYFGPGTRLTVL.

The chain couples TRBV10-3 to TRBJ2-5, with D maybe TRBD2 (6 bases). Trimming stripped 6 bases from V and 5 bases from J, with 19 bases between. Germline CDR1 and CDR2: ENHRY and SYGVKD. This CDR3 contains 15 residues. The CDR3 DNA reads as TGTGCCATCAGGCATACGTCGAGAAGCGGGGAGACCCAGTACTTC. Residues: CAIRHTSRSGETQYF.

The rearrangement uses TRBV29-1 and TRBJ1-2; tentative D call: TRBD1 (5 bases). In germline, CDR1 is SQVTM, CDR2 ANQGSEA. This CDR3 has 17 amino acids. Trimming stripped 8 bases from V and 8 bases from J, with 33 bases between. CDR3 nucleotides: TGCAGCCCTCCGGCCCACGCGGGGGTGGGAGAAAATTGGGGCTACACCTTC. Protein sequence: CSPPAHAGVGENWGYTF.

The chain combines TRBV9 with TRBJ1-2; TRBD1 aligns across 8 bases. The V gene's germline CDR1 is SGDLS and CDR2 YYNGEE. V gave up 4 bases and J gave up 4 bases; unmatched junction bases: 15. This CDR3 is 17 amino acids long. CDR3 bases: TGTGCCAGCAGCTCACTGATCCGACAGGGGAATTTCTATGGCTACACCTTC. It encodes CASSSLIRQGNFYGYTF.

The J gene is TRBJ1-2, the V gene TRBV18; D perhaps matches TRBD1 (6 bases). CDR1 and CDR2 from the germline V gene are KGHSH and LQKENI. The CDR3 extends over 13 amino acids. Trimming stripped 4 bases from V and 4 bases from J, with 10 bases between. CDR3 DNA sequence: TGTGCCAGCTCACACAGGGAAGGCTATGGCTACACCTTC. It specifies CASSHREGYGYTF.

The CDR3 sequence: CASSEYSVRTSYGYTF. CDR3 bases: TGTGCCAGCAGTGAATATTCCGTTAGGACTTCTTATGGCTACACCTTC. The genes are TRBV25-1 and TRBJ1-2; unclear D gene. CDR3 length equals 16 residues. Trimming cost V 0 bases and J 5 bases, with 16 bases left between them. Germline loops: CDR1 MGHDK, CDR2 SYGVNS.

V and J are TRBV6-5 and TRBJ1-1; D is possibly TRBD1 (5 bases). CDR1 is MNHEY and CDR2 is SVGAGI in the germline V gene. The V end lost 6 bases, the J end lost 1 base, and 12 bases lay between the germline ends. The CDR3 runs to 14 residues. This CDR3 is CASRMGGENTEAFF. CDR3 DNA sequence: TGTGCCAGCAGGATGGGGGGAGAGAACACTGAAGCTTTCTTT.

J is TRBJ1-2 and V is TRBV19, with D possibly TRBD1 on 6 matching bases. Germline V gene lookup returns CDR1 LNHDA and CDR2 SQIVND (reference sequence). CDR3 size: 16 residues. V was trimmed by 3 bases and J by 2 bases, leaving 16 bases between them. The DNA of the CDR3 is TGTGCCAGTAGTATTCTAGGGGGGGTCATGAACTATGGCTACACCTTC. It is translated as CASSILGGVMNYGYTF.

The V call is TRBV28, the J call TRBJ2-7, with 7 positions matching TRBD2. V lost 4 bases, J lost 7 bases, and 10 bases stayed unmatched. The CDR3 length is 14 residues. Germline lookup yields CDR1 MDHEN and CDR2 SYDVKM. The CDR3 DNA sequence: TGTGCCAGCAGTTACCCCCCGGGGGGTGGGGAGCAGTACTTC. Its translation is CASSYPPGGGEQYF.

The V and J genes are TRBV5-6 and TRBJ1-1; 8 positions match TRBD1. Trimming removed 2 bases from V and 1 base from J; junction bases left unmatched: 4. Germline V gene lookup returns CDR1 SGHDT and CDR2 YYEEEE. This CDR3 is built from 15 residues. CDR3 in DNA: TGTGCCAGCAGCTTATGGGACAGGACGAACACTGAAGCTTTCTTT. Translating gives CASSLWDRTNTEAFF.

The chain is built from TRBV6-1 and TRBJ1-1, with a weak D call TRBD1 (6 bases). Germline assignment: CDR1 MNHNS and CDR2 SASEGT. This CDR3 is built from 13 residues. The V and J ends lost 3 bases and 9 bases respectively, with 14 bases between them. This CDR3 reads CASSETGKVKAFF. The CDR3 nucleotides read TGTGCCAGCAGTGAGACAGGAAAGGTAAAAGCTTTCTTT.

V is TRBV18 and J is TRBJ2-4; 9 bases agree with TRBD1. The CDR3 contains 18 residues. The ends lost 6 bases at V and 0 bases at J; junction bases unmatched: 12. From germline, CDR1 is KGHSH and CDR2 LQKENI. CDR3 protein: CASSRLARDRVAKNIQYF. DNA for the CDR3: TGTGCCAGCTCGCGCTTAGCCCGGGACAGGGTAGCCAAAAACATTCAGTACTTC.

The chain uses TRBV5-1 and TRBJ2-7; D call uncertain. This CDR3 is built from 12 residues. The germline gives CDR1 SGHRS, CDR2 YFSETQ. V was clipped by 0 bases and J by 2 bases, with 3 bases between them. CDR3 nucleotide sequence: TGCGCCAGCAGCTTGGTCGCCTACGAGCAGTACTTC. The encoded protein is CASSLVAYEQYF.

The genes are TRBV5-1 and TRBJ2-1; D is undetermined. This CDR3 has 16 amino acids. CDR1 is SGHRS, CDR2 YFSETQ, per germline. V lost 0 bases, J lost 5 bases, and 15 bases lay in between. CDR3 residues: CASSLGPTSSHNEQFF. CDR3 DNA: TGCGCCAGCAGCTTGGGGCCGACCTCTAGTCACAATGAGCAGTTCTTC. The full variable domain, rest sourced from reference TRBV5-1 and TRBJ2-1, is KAGVTQTPRYLIKTRGQQVTLSCSPISGHRSVSWYQQTPGQGLQFLFEYFSETQRNKGNFPGRFSGRQFSNSRSEMNVSTLELGDSALYLCASSLGPTSSHNEQFFGPGTRLTVL.

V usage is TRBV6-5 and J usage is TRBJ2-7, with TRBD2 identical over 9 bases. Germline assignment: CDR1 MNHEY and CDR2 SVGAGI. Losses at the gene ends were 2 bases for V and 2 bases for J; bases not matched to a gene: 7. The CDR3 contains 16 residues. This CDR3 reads CASSYPWGGRAYEQYF. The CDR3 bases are TGTGCCAGCAGTTACCCGTGGGGCGGGAGGGCCTACGAGCAGTACTTC.